Described below is a single T cell receptor beta chain sequence and its context. This entry comes from a study of cytomegalovirus exposure and HLA in healthy donors. J lost 4 bases, V lost 5 bases, and 7 bases had no gene match. In germline, CDR1 is SGHTA, CDR2 FQGNSA. This CDR3 comprises 14 residues. Method: immunoSEQ multiplex PCR; TCRdb's copy keeps in-frame clones and lacks some. The data show some 150,000 clones, approximately 93% seen once. The chain employs TRBV7-2 and TRBJ2-7, with 8 bases fitting TRBD2. Sequenced material: PBMCs. The clonotype comes from a man aged 18 to 30 in good health and CMV-seronegative. This chain's CDR3 is CASSPETSAYEQYV. The CDR3 DNA is TGTGCCAGCAGCCCAGAGACTAGCGCATACGAGCAGTACGTC.